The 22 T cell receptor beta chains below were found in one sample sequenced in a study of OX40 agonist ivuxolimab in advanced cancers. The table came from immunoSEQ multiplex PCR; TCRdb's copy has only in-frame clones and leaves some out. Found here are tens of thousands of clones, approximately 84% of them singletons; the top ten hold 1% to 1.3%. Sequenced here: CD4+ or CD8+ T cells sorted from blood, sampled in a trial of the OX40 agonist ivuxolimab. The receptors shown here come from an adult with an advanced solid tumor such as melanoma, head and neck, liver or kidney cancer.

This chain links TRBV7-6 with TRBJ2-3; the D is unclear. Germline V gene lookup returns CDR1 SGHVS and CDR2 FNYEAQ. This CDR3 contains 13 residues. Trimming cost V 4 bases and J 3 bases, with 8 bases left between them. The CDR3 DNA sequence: TGTGCCAGCAGCTCGGACGGTACAGATACGCAGTATTTT. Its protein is CASSSDGTDTQYF.

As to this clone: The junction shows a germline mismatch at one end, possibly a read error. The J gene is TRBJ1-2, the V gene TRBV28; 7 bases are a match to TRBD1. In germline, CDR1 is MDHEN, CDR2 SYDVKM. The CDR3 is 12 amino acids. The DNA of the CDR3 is TGTGCCAGCACTCTTCTACAGGGGCCCCTATCCTTC. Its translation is CASTLLQGPLSF.

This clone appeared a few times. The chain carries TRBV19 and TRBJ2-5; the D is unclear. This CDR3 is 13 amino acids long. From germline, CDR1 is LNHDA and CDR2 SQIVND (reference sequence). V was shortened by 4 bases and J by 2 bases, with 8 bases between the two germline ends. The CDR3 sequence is CASSTTVQETQYF. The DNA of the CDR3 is TGTGCCAGTAGTACTACAGTACAAGAGACCCAGTACTTC.

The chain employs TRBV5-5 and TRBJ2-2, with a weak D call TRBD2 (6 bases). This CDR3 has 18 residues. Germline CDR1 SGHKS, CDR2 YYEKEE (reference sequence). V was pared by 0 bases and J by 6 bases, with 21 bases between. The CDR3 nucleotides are TGTGCCAGCAGCTTGGTAACCCGGTTGGGGGGAGCGGCCGGGGAGCTGTTTTTT. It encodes CASSLVTRLGGAAGELFF. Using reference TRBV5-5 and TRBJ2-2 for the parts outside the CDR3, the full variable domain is DAGVTQSPTHLIKTRGQQVTLRCSPISGHKSVSWYQQVLGQGPQFIFQYYEKEERGRGNFPDRFSARQFPNYSSELNVNALLLGDSALYLCASSLVTRLGGAAGELFFGEGSRLTVL.

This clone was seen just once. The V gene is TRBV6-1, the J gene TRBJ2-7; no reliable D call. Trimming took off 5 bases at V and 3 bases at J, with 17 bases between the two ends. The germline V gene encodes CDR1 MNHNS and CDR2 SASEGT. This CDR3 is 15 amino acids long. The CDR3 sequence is CASSPIRAESYEQYF. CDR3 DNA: TGTGCCAGCAGTCCAATCCGGGCTGAAAGCTACGAGCAGTACTTC.

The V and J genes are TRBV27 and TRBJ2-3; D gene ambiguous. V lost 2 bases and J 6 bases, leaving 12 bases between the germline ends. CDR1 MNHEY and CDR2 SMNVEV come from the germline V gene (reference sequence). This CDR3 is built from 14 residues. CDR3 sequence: CASSLLLPGDTQYF. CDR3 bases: TGTGCCAGCAGTTTACTGCTGCCTGGGGATACGCAGTATTTT.

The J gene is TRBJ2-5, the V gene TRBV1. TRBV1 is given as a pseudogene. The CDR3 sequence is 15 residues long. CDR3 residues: CTSSQGRLPQETQYF. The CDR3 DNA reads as TGCACCAGCAGCCAAGGTCGCCTTCCCCAAGAGACCCAGTACTTC.

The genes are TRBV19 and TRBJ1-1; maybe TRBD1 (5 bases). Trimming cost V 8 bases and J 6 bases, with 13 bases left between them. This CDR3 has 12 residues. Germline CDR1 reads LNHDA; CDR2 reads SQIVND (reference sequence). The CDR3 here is CASFTGASEAFF. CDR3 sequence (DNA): TGTGCCAGTTTCACAGGTGCTTCTGAAGCTTTCTTT. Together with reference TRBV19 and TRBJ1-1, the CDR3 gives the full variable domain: DGGITQSPKYLFRKEGQNVTLSCEQNLNHDAMYWYRQDPGQGLRLIYYSQIVNDFQKGDIAEGYSVSREKKESFPLTVTSAQKNPTAFYLCASFTGASEAFFGQGTRLTVV.

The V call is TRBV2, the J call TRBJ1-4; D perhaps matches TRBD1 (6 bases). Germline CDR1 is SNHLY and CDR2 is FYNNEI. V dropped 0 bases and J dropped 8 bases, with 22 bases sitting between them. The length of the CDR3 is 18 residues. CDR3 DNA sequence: TGTGCCAGCAGTGAAGCGCCCCTTCTGGACAGCGAGGGCGAAAAACTGTTTTTT. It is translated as CASSEAPLLDSEGEKLFF.

CDR3 region: CASSPWTSTDTQYF. The CDR3 DNA reads as TGTGCCAGCAGCCCGTGGACAAGCACAGATACGCAGTATTTT. This chain connects TRBV7-2 to TRBJ2-3, with a possible D match to TRBD1 (5 bases). CDR1 SGHTA and CDR2 FQGNSA come from the germline V gene. V was clipped by 5 bases and J by 0 bases, with 9 bases between them. The CDR3 consists of 14 residues.

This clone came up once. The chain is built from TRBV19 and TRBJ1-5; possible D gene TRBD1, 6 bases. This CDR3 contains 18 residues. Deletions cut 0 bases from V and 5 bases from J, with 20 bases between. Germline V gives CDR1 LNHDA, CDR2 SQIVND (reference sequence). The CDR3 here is CASSIDVGRGPFYQPQHF. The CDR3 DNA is TGTGCCAGTAGTATAGATGTGGGCAGGGGACCTTTTTATCAGCCCCAGCATTTT.

CDR3 amino acids: CASSIDTGELFF. The CDR3 nucleotides are TGTGCCAGCAGTATCGACACCGGGGAGCTGTTTTTT. V and J are TRBV2 and TRBJ2-2, with unresolved D. Per germline, CDR1 SNHLY and CDR2 FYNNEI. The CDR3 consists of 12 residues. The V end was cut by 5 bases, the J end by 3 bases, with 4 bases between.

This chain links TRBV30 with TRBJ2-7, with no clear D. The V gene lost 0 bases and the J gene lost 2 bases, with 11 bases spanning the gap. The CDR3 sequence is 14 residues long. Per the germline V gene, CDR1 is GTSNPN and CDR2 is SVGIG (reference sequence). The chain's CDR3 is CAWSVTHLPYEQYF. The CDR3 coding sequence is TGTGCCTGGAGTGTAACGCATTTGCCCTACGAGCAGTACTTC.

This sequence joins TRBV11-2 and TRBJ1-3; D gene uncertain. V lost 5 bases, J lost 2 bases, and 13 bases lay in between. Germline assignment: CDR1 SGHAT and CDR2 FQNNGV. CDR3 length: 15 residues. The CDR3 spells CASSRPDGTGNTIYF. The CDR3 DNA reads TGTGCCAGCAGCCGACCCGACGGGACTGGAAACACCATATATTTT.

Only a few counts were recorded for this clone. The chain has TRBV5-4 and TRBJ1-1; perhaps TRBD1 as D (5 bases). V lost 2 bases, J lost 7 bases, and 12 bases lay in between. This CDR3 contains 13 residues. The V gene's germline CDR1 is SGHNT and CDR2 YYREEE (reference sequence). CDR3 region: CASSLVYGGEAFF. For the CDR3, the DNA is TGTGCCAGCAGCTTAGTGTACGGGGGTGAAGCTTTCTTT.

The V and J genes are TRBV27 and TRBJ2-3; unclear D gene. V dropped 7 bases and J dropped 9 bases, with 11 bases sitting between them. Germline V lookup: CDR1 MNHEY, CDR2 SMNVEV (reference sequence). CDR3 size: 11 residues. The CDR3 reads CASTTLGTQYF. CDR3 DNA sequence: TGTGCCAGCACGACTTTAGGGACGCAGTATTTT.

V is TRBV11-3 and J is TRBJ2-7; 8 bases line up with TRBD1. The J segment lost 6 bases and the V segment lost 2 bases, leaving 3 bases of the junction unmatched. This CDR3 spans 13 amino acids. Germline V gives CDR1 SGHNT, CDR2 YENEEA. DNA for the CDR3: TGTGCCAGCAGCTTATATGGACAGGGCGAGCAGTACTTC. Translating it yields CASSLYGQGEQYF.

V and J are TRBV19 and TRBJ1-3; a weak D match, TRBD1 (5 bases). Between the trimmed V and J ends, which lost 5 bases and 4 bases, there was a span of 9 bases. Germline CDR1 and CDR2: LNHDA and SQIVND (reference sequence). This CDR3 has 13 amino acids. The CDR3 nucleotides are TGTGCCAGTAGTTCAGAGGGGGGAAACACCATATATTTT. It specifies CASSSEGGNTIYF.

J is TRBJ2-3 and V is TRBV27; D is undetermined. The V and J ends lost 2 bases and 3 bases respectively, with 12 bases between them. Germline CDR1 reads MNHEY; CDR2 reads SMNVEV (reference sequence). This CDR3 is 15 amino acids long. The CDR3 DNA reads TGTGCCAGCAGTTTAGAGGCAAGGGTGACAGATACGCAGTATTTT. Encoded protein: CASSLEARVTDTQYF.

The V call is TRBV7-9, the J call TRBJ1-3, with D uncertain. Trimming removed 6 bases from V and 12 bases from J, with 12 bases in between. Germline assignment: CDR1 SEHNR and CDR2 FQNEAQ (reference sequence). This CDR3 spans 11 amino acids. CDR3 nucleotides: TGTGCCAGCAGTAACGCGTTCGACATATATTTT. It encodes CASSNAFDIYF.

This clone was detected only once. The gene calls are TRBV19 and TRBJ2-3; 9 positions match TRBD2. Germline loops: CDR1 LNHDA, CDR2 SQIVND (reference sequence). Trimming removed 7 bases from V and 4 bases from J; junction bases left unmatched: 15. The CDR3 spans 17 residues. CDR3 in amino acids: CASTAGGSFGRSDTQYF. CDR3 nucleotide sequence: TGTGCCAGTACGGCGGGGGGGTCCTTTGGGAGGTCAGATACGCAGTATTTT.

CDR3 coding DNA: TGTGCCAGCAGTGGCCAGGGCACTTATCAGCCCCAGCATTTT. Its protein is CASSGQGTYQPQHF. The rearrangement uses TRBV2 and TRBJ1-5; D may be TRBD1 (5 bases). This CDR3 spans 14 amino acids. Per the germline V gene, CDR1 is SNHLY and CDR2 is FYNNEI. Trimming removed 4 bases from V and 5 bases from J, with 12 bases in between.